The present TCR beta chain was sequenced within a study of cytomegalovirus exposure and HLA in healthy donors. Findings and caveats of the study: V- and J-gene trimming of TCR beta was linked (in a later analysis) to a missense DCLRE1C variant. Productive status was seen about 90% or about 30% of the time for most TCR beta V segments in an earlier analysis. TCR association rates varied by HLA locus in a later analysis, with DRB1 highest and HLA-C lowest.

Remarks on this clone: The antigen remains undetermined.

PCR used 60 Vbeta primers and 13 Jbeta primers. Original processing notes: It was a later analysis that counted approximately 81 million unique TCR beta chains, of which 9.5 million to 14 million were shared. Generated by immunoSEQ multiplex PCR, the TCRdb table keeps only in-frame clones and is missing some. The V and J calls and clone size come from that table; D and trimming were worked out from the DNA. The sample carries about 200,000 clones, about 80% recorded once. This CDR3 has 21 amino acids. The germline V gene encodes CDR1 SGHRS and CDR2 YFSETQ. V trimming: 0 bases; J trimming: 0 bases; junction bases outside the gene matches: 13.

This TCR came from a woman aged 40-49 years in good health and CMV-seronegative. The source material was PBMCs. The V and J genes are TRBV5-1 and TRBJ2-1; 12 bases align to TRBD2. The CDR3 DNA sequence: TGCGCCAGCAGCTTGGGCTTTGGGGCTAGCGGGAGGGCAAGCTCCTACAATGAGCAGTTCTTC. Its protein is CASSLGFGASGRASSYNEQFF. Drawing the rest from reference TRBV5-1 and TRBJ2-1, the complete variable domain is KAGVTQTPRYLIKTRGQQVTLSCSPISGHRSVSWYQQTPGQGLQFLFEYFSETQRNKGNFPGRFSGRQFSNSRSEMNVSTLELGDSALYLCASSLGFGASGRASSYNEQFFGPGTRLTVL.